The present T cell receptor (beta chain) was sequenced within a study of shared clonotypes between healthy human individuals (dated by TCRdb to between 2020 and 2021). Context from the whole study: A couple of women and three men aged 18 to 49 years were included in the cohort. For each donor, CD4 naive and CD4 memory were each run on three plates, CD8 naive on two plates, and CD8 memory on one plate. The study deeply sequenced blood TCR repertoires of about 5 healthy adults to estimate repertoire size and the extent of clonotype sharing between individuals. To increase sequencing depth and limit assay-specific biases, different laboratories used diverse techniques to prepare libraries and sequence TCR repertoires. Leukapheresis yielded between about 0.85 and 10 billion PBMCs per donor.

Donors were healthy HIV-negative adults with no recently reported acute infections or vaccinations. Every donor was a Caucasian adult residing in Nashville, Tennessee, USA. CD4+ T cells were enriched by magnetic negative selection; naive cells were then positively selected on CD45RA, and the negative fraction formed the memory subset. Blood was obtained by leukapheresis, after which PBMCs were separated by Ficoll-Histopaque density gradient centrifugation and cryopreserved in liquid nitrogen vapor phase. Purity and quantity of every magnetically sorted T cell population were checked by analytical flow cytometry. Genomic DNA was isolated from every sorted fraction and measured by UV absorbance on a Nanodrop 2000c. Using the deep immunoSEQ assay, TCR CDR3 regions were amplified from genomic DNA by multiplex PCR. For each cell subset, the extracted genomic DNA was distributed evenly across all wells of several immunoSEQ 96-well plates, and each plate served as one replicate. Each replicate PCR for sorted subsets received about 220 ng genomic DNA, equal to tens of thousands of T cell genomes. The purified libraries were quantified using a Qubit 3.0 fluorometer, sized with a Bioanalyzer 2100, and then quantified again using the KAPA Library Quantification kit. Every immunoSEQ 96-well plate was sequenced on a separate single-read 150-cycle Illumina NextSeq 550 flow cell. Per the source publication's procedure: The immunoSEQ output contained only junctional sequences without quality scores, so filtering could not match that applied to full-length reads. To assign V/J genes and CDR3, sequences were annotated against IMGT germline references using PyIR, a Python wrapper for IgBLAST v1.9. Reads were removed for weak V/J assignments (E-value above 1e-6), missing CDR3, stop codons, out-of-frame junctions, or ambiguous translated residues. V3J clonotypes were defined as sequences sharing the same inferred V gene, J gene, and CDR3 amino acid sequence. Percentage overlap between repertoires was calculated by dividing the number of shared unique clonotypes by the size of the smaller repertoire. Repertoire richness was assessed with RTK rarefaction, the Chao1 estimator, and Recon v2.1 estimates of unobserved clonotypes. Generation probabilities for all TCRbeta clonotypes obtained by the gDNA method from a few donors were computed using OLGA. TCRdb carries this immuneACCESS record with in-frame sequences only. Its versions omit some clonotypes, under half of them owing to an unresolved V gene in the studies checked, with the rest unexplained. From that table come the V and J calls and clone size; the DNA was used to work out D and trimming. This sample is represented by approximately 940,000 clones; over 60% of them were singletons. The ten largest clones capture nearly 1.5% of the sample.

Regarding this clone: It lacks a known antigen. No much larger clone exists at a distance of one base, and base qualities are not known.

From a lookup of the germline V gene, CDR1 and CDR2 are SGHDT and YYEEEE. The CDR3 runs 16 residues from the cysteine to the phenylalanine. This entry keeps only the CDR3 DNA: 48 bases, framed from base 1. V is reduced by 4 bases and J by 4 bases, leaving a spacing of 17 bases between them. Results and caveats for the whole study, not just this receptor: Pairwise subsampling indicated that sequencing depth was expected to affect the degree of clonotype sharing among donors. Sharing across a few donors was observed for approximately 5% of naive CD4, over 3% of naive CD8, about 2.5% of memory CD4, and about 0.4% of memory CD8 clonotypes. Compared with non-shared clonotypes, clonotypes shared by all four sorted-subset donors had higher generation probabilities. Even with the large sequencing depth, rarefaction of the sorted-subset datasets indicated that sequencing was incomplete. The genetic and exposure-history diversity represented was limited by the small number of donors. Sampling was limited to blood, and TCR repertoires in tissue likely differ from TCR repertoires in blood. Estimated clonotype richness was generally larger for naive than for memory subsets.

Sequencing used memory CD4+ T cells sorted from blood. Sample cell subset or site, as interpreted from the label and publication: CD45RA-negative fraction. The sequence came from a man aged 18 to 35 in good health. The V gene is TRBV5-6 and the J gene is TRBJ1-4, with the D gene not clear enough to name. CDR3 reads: CASSETLPGYNEKLFF. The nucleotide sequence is TGTGCCAGCAGCGAAACTCTTCCGGGTTATAATGAAAAACTGTTTTTT.